Described below is a single T cell receptor (beta chain) sequence and its context. Combining a sample-barcoded 5' primer with a J-beta primer mix, a second PCR ran for about 6 to 11 cycles. TCRdb reprocessed the 5' RACE reads with MiXCR, giving one entry per CDR3 protein. The repertoire has around 800,000 distinct CDR3 sequences, around 24% of them found once; the top ten carry around 3%. Trimming removed 3 bases from V and 6 bases from J, with 20 bases in between. The CDR3 covers 15 residues. Germline assignment: CDR1 DFQATT and CDR2 SNEGSKA (reference sequence). The data originate from a study of blood T cells in healthy people across ages. The data were also submitted as part of a second study, on T cells of mothers and their children.

The chain is built from TRBV20-1 and TRBJ1-2; possibly TRBD1 for D (5 bases). The sequencing sample was made of blood. The TCR sequence derives from a boy between 5 and 17 years old in good health. Here the CDR3 DNA reads TGCAGTGCTAGTTCTATCTTCGGGGGGTGGAATGGCTACACCTTC. Protein product: CSASSIFGGWNGYTF.